The 3 T cell receptor beta chains given below trace back to one sample, sequenced in a study of shared clonotypes between healthy human individuals (dated by TCRdb to the early 2020s). The library relied on the immunoSEQ multiplex PCR assay. The immuneACCESS repertoire file appears here via TCRdb, limited to in-frame rearrangements. These files lack a portion of the clones; in checked studies, under half of the deficit traces to unresolved V genes, and the cause of the others is not known. The sample table contains approximately 2,300,000 clones; only one count was recorded for roughly 90% of them. The leading ten clones occupy 0.37% of the sample. Sample: naive CD4+ T cells from PBMCs. The cell subset or site label for this specimen denotes: CD45RA+ positively selected. The receptors here all came from a man between 18 and 35 years old in good health. Some clones in this sample may be carry-over from other donors' samples.

The genes are TRBV10-3 and TRBJ1-4; the D is unclear. Per the germline V gene, CDR1 is ENHRY and CDR2 is SYGVKD. The V end lost 8 bases, the J end lost 8 bases, and 15 bases lay between the germline ends. The CDR3 is made up of 13 amino acids. CDR3 amino acids: CAISPAPSEKLFF. CDR3 bases: TGTGCCATCTCCCCGGCCCCTTCCGAAAAACTGTTTTTT.

The CDR3 DNA reads TGTGCCAGCAGCTTTGACAGGGTGGACGAAAAACTGTTTTTT. Protein sequence: CASSFDRVDEKLFF. The chain employs TRBV7-2 and TRBJ1-4; TRBD1 agrees at 7 bases. The V segment lost 3 bases and the J segment 8 bases; nucleotides outside the gene matches: 6. Germline V gene sequence: CDR1 SGHTA, CDR2 FQGNSA. The CDR3 has 14 amino acids. The full variable domain, in which reference TRBV7-2 and TRBJ1-4 provide the parts outside the CDR3, is GAGVSQSPSNKVTEKGKDVELRCDPISGHTALYWYRQSLGQGLEFLIYFQGNSAPDKSGLPSDRFSAERTGGSVSTLTIQRTQQEDSAVYLCASSFDRVDEKLFFGSGTQLSVL.

The chain recombines TRBV5-1 with TRBJ2-1; TRBD2 matches at 13 bases. This CDR3 is 17 amino acids long. V was pared by 2 bases and J by 7 bases, with 9 bases of the junction left unmatched. Germline V CDR1 and CDR2: SGHRS, YFSETQ. This chain's CDR3 is CASSFGTSGTWGNEQFF. The CDR3 DNA follows: TGCGCCAGCAGCTTCGGGACTAGCGGGACCTGGGGGAATGAGCAGTTCTTC.